This TCR beta chain emerged from a study of neurological immune-mediated disorders. Study observations and caveats: Expansion of TCR clones was greatest in HTLV-1-associated myelopathy and smallest in multiple sclerosis, where it fell below that of healthy controls.

cDNA synthesis was performed by 5'RACE with 10-nucleotide random UMIs. In each sequencing run, over 160 million TCR-beta sequences were generated from 15-18 subjects. Each CDR3 protein is one row after TCRdb ran MiXCR on the 5' RACE reads. Of about 31,000 distinct CDR3 sequences listed, over 3.5% are singletons. The study drew its healthy controls from blood bank volunteers in Maryland, USA. This clonotype occurred many times. Its antigen is still unknown. The source of this sequence is a woman between 35 and 50 years old in good health. The sample was CD4+ T cells from blood.

The CDR3 protein is CASSQVGTVQYF. The CDR3, as DNA: TGTGCCAGCAGCCAGGTAGGGACGGTACAGTACTTC. V usage is TRBV3-1 and J usage is TRBJ2-7; D might be TRBD1 or TRBD2, each matching 5 bases. CDR1 is LGHDT and CDR2 is YNNKEL in the germline V gene (reference sequence). V lost 3 bases, J lost 10 bases, and 13 bases lay in between. CDR3 length: 12 residues.